A selection of T cell receptor beta chains follows, all from one sample in a study of cytomegalovirus exposure and HLA in healthy donors. Some clones are missing from TCRdb's copy, which holds only in-frame ones; the method was immunoSEQ multiplex PCR. This sample has 150,000 or so clones, with 68% found just once. The sample taken for sequencing was PBMCs. The receptors were gathered from a man younger than 45 in good health and CMV-seropositive. Both conserved end residues are part of each CDR3. The D gene is left open where the match is weak. Where a row states a size, it is once, few, many or the class of an expanded clone; other rows omit it.

j_gene,v_gene,abundance,d_gene,len,CDR3aa,CDR3nt
TRBJ2-7,TRBV13,.,TRBD1,16,CASSLGPGQGAREQYF,TGTGCCAGCAGTTTAGGGCCGGGACAGGGGGCGCGAGAGCAGTACTTC
TRBJ2-1,TRBV5-6,.,.,18,CASSLLASSSSSYNEQFF,TGTGCCAGCAGCTTGCTCGCTAGCTCTTCAAGCTCCTACAATGAGCAGTTCTTC
TRBJ2-4,TRBV19,.,.,13,CASSKERGNIQYF,TGTGCCAGTAGTAAGGAGAGGGGGAACATTCAGTACTTC
TRBJ2-1,TRBV7-9,.,TRBD2,18,CASSGLVWGTSKNMKQFF,TGTGCCAGCAGCGGACTCGTCTGGGGGACTAGTAAGAACATGAAGCAGTTCTTC
TRBJ2-1,TRBV13,few,.,14,CASSGGTGENEQFF,TGTGCCAGCAGCGGCGGGACTGGGGAGAATGAGCAGTTCTTC
TRBJ1-1,TRBV6-6,.,.,14,CASSSTGMNTEAFF,TGTGCCAGCAGTTCCACAGGGATGAACACTGAAGCTTTCTTT
TRBJ2-7,TRBV5-1,.,TRBD2,13,CASKEERDREQYF,TGCGCCAGCAAGGAGGAGCGGGACCGCGAGCAGTACTTC
TRBJ1-5,TRBV7-6,once,.,16,CASSSEGGTGNQPQHF,TGTGCCAGCAGCTCCGAGGGAGGGACCGGGAATCAGCCCCAGCATTTT
TRBJ2-5,TRBV6-5,once,.,14,CASSYGAGPGTQYF,TGTGCCAGCAGTTACGGGGCGGGACCGGGGACCCAGTACTTC
TRBJ2-3,TRBV5-4,.,TRBD1,17,CASSRSSTGGGTDTQYF,TGTGCCAGCAGCCGATCATCGACAGGGGGCGGCACAGATACGCAGTATTTT
TRBJ1-1,TRBV7-9,.,TRBD1,13,CASSLNRGTEAFF,TGTGCCAGCAGCTTAAACAGGGGAACTGAAGCTTTCTTT
TRBJ2-2,TRBV29-1,.,TRBD2,20,CSVKEPGLAGVISNTGELFF,TGCAGCGTCAAAGAGCCTGGACTAGCGGGAGTAATATCGAACACCGGGGAGCTGTTTTTT
TRBJ2-1,TRBV10-3,.,.,14,CAISERAQGGEQFF,TGTGCCATCAGTGAACGGGCCCAGGGCGGTGAGCAGTTCTTC
TRBJ1-1,TRBV10-3,.,TRBD1,17,CAISLGQGTSSNTEAFF,TGTGCCATCAGTCTGGGACAGGGGACTTCGTCAAACACTGAAGCTTTCTTT
TRBJ2-7,TRBV7-9,.,.,12,CSSSLGSYEQYF,TGTTCCAGCAGCTTAGGTAGCTACGAGCAGTACTTC
TRBJ2-1,TRBV6-5,few,TRBD2,13,CASSFTSEGEQFF,TGTGCCAGCAGTTTCACTAGCGAGGGAGAGCAGTTCTTC